This T cell receptor (beta chain) was identified in a study of OX40 agonist ivuxolimab in advanced cancers. Clones were read by immunoSEQ multiplex PCR, and TCRdb kept only the in-frame ones, dropping some. The sample lists approximately 25,000 clones; over 70% were seen once. General observations from the study: Among the nonresponders, some also had low normalized T-cell clonal expansion.

With respect to this clone: No antigen is known for it.

This TCR was recovered from an adult with an advanced solid tumor such as melanoma, head and neck, liver or kidney cancer. The sample in question was CD4+ or CD8+ T cells sorted from blood, obtained in a trial of the OX40 agonist ivuxolimab.

CDR3 bases: TGTGCCAGCGGGGGGACTGCCAGGGAGACGCAGTATTTT. It codes for CASGGTARETQYF. The rearrangement links TRBV9 to TRBJ2-3, with a possible D match to TRBD2 (6 bases). The ends were cut back, 7 bases at V and 9 bases at J, with 18 bases in the middle. CDR1 SGDLS and CDR2 YYNGEE come from the germline V gene. The CDR3 extends over 13 amino acids.